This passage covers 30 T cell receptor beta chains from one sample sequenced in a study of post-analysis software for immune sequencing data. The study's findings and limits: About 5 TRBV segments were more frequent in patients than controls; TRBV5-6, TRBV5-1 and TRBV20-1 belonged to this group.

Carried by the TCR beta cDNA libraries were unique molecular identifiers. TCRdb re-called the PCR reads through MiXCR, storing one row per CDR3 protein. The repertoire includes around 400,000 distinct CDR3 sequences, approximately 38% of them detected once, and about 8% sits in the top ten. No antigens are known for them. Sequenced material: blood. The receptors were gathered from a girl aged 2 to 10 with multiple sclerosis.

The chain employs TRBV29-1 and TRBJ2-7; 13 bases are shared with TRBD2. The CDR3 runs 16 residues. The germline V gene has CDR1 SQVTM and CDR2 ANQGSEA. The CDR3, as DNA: TGCAACGTCCAAACTAGCGGGAGGGGAAGCTCCTACGAGCAGTACTTC. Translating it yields CNVQTSGRGSSYEQYF.

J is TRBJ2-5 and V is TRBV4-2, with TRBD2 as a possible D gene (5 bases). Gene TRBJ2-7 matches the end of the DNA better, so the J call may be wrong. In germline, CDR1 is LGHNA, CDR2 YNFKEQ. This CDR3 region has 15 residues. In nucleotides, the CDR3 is TGTGCCAGCAGCCAACCGAGTGGACTTGTATACGAGCAGTACTTC. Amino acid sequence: CASSQPSGLVYEQYF.

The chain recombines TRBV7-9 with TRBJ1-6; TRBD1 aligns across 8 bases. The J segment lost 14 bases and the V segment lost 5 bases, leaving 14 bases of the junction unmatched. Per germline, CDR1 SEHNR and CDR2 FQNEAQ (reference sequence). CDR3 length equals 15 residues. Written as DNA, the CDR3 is TGTGCCAGCAGCCAACAGGGGGTCGGAATTTTATCCCTCCACTTT. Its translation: CASSQQGVGILSLHF.

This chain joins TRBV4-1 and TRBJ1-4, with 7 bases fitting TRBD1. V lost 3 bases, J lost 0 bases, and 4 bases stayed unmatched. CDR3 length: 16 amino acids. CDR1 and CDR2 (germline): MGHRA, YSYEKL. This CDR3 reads CASSHGTVATNEKLFF. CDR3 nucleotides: TGCGCCAGCAGCCACGGGACAGTTGCAACTAATGAAAAACTGTTTTTT.

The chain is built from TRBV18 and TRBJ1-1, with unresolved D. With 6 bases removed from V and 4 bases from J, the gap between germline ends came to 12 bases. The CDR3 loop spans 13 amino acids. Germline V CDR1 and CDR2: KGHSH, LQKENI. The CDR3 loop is CASSAGSPTEAFF. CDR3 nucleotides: TGTGCCAGCTCCGCTGGCAGCCCCACTGAAGCTTTCTTT.

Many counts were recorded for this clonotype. The CDR3 protein is CASSQLTGAYNEQFF. DNA for the CDR3: TGTGCCAGCAGCCAACTGACAGGGGCCTACAATGAGCAGTTCTTC. This chain uses TRBV3-1 with TRBJ2-1; 8 bases map to TRBD1. CDR1 is LGHDT, CDR2 YNNKEL, per germline (reference sequence). This CDR3 is built from 15 residues. V shed 2 bases, J shed 2 bases, and the junction held 2 bases outside the gene matches.

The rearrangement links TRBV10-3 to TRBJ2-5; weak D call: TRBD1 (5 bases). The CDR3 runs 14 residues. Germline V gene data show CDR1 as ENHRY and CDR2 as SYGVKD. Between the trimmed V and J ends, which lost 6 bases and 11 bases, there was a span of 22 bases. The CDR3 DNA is TGTGCCATCAGAGGACAAATCCTACTGGATGAGCAGTACTTC. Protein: CAIRGQILLDEQYF.

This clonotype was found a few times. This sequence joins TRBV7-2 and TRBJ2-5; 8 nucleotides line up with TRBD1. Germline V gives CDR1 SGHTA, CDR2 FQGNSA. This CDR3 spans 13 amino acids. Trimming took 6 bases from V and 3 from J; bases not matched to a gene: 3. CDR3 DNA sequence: TGTGCCAGCAGGTACAGGGGGGAAGAGACCCAGTACTTC. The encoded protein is CASRYRGEETQYF. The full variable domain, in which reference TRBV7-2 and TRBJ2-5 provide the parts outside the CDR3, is GAGVSQSPSNKVTEKGKDVELRCDPISGHTALYWYRQSLGQGLEFLIYFQGNSAPDKSGLPSDRFSAERTGGSVSTLTIQRTQQEDSAVYLCASRYRGEETQYFGPGTRLLVL.

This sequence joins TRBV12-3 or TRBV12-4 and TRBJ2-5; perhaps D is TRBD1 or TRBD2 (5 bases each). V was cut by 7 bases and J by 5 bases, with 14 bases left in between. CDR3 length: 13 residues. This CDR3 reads CASTPGPEETQYF. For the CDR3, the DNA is TGTGCCAGCACCCCGGGACCGGAGGAGACCCAGTACTTC.

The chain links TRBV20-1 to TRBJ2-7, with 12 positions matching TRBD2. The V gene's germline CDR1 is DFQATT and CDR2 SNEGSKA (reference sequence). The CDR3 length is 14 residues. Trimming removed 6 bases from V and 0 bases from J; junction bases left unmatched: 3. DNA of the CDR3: TGCAGTGCCATGACTAGCGGGGGCTCCTACGAGCAGTACTTC. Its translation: CSAMTSGGSYEQYF.

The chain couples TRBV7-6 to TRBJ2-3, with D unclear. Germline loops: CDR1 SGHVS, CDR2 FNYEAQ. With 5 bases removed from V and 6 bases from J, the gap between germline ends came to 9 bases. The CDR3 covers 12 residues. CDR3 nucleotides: TGTGCCAGCAGCCCCAACCGGGATACGCAGTATTTT. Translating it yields CASSPNRDTQYF.

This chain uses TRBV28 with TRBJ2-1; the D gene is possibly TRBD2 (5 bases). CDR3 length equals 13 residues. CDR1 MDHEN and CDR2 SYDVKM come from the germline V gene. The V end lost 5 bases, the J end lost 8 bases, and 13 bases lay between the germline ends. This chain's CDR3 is CASSRGFQDEQFF. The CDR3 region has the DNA TGTGCCAGCAGTCGGGGTTTTCAGGATGAGCAGTTCTTC.

The CDR3 protein is CSAKTTYYGYTF. CDR3 coding DNA: TGCAGTGCGAAAACCACCTACTATGGCTACACCTTC. The chain is built from TRBV20-1 and TRBJ1-2; D unclear. The CDR3 contains 12 residues. V lost 6 bases and J 3 bases, leaving 11 bases between the germline ends. Germline V lookup: CDR1 DFQATT, CDR2 SNEGSKA (reference sequence).

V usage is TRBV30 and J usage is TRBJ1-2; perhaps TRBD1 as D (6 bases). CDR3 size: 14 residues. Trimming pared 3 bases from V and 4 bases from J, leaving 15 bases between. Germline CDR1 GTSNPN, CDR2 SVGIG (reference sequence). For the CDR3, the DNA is TGTGCCTGGAGGCGGGGGCGGCTACCCTATGGCTACACCTTC. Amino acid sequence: CAWRRGRLPYGYTF.

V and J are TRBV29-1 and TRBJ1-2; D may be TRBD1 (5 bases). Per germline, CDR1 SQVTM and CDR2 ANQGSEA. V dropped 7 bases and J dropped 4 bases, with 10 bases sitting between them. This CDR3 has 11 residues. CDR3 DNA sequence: TGCAGCGCTCAGGGCCTCTATGGCTACACCTTC. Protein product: CSAQGLYGYTF.

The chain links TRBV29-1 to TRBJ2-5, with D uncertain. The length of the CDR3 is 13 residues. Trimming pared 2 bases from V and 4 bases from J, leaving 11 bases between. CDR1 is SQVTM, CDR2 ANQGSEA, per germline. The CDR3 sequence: CSVETRAAETQYF. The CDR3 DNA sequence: TGCAGCGTTGAAACCCGAGCTGCAGAGACCCAGTACTTC. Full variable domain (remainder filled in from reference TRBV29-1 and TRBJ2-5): SAVISQKPSRDICQRGTSLTIQCQVDSQVTMMFWYRQQPGQSLTLIATANQGSEATYESGFVIDKFPISRPNLTFSTLTVSNMSPEDSSIYLCSVETRAAETQYFGPGTRLLVL.

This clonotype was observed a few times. Here the CDR3 DNA reads TGTGCCAGCAGCTTAGATGGGGGGGTCTACGAGCAGTACTTC. It encodes CASSLDGGVYEQYF. This chain uses TRBV11-2 with TRBJ2-7; 7 positions match TRBD2. CDR3 length: 14 residues. V was pared by 0 bases and J by 3 bases, with 2 bases of the junction left unmatched. The germline gives CDR1 SGHAT, CDR2 FQNNGV.

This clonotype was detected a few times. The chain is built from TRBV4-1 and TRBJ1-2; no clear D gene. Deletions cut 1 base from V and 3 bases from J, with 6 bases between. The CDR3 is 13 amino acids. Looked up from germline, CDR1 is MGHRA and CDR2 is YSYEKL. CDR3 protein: CASSQAPYYGYTF. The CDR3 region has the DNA TGCGCCAGCAGCCAAGCCCCTTACTATGGCTACACCTTC.

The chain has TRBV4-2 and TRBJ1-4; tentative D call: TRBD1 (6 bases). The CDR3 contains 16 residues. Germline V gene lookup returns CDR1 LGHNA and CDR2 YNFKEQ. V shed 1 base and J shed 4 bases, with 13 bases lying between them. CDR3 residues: CASSQVRGRGNEKLFF. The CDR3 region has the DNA TGTGCCAGCAGCCAAGTCAGGGGCAGAGGTAATGAAAAACTGTTTTTT.

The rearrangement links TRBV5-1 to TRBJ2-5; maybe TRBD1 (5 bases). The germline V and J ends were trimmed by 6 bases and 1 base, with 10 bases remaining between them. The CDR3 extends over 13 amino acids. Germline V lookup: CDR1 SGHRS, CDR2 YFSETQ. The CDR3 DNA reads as TGCGCCAGCACCTCAGGGTTCCAAGAGACCCAGTACTTC. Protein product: CASTSGFQETQYF.

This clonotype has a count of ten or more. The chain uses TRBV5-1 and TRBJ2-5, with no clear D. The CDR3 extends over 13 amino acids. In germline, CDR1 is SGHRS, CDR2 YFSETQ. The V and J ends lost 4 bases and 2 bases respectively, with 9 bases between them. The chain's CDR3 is CASSRTLQETQYF. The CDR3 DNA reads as TGCGCCAGCAGCAGAACCTTACAAGAGACCCAGTACTTC.

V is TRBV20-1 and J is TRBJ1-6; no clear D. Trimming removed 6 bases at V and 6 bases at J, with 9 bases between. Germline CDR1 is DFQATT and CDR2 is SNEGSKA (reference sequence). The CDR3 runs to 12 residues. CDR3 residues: CSAKLRNSPLHF. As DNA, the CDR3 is TGCAGTGCGAAGCTGCGTAATTCACCCCTCCACTTT.

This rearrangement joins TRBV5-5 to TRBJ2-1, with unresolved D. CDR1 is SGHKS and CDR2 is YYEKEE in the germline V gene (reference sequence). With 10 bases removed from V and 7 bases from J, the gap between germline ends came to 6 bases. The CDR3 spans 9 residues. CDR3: CAGANEQFF. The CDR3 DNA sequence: TGTGCCGGAGCGAATGAGCAGTTCTTC.

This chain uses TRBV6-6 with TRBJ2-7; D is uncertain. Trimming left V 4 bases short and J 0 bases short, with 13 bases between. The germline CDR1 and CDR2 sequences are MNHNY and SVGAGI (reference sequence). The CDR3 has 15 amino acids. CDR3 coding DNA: TGTGCCAGCAGTTGGCGCCATGGTCACTCCTACGAGCAGTACTTC. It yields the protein CASSWRHGHSYEQYF.

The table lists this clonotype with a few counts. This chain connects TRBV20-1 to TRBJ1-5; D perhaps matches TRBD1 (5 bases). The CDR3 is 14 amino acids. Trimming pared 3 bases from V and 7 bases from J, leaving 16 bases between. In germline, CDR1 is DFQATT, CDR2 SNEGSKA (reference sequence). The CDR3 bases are TGCAGTGCTAGCAGATTCAAGGGGTTACAGCCCCAGCATTTT. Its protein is CSASRFKGLQPQHF.

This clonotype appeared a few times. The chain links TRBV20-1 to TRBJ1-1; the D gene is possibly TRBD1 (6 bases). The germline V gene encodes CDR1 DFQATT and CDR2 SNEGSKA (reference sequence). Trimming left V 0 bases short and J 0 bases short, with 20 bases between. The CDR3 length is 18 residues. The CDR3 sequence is CSARDPPRGRGMNTEAFF. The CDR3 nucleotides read TGCAGTGCTAGAGATCCCCCCCGGGGGCGCGGAATGAACACTGAAGCTTTCTTT.

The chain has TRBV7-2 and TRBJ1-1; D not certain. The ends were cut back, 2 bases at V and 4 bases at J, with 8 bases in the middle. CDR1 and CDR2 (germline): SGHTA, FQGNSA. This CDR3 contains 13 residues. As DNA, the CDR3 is TGTGCCAGCAGCTTACAGGAGGGCACTGAAGCTTTCTTT. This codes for CASSLQEGTEAFF. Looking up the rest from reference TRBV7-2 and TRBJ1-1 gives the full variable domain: GAGVSQSPSNKVTEKGKDVELRCDPISGHTALYWYRQSLGQGLEFLIYFQGNSAPDKSGLPSDRFSAERTGGSVSTLTIQRTQQEDSAVYLCASSLQEGTEAFFGQGTRLTVV.

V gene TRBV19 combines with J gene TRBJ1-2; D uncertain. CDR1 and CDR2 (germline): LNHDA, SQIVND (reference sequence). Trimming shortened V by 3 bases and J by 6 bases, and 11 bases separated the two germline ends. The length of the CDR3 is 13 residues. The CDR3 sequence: CASSIARGNGYTF. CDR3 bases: TGTGCCAGTAGTATCGCCCGAGGGAATGGCTACACCTTC.

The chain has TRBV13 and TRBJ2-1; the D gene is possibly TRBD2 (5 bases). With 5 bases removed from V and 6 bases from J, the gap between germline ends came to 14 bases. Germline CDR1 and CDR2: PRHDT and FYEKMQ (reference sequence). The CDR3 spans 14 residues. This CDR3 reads CASSPGSRLNEQFF. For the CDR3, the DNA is TGTGCCAGCAGCCCGGGATCCAGGCTCAATGAGCAGTTCTTC.

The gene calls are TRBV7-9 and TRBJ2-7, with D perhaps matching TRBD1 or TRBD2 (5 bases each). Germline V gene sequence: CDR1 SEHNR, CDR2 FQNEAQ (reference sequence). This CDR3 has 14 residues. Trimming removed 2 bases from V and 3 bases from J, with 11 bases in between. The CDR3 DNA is TGTGCCAGCAGCTTACAGGGAGAGATCTACGAGCAGTACTTC. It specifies CASSLQGEIYEQYF.